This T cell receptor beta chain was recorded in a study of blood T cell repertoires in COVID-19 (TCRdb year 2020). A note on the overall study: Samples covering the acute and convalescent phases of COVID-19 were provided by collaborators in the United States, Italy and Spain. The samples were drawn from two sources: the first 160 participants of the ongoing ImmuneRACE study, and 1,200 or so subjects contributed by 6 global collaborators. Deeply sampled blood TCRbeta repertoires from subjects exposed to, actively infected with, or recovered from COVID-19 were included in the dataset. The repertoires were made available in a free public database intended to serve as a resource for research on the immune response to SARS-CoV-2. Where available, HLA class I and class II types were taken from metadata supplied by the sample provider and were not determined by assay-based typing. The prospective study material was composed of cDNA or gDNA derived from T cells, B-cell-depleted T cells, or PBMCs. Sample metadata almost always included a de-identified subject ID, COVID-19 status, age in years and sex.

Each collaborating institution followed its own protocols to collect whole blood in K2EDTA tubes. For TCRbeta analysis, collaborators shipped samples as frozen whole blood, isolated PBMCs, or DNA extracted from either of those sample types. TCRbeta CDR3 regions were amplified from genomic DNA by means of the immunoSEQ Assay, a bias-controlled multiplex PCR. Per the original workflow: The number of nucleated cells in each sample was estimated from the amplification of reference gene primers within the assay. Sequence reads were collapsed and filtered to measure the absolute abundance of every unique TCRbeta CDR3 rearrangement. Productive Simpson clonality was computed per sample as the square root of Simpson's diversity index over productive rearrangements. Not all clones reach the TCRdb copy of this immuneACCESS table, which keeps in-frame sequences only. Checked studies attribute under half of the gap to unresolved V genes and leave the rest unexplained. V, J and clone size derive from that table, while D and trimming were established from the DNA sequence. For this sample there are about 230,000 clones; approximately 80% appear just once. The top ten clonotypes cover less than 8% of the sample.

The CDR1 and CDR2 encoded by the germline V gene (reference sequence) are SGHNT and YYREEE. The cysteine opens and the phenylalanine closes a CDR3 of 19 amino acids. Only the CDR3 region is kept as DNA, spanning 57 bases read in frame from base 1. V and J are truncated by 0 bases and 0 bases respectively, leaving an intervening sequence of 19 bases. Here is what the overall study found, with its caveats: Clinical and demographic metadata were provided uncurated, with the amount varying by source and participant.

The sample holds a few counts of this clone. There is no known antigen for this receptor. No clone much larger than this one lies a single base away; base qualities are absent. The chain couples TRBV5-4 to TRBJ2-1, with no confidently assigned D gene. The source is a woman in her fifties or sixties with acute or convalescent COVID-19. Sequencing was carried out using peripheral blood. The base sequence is TGTGCCAGCAGCTTGGGGAATCCAGACCCAAGGAGCTCCTACAATGAGCAGTTCTTC. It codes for CASSLGNPDPRSSYNEQFF.